This passage covers 14 T cell receptor beta chains from one sample sequenced in a study of cytotoxic CD8 clonotypes in ibrutinib-treated CLL (dated by TCRdb to the early 2020s). The sample's time point, from its label and the paper: about 11 months on ibrutinib. Libraries were constructed by the immunoSEQ multiplex PCR assay. The immuneACCESS repertoire file appears here via TCRdb, limited to in-frame rearrangements. These files lack a portion of the clones; in checked studies, under half of the deficit traces to unresolved V genes, and the cause of the others is not known. The sample table shows some 80,000 clones, and roughly 83% are seen once. Around 4.8% of the sample goes to the ten largest clones. The sequences come from PBMCs, collected after 12 months of ibrutinib treatment. Every receptor here comes from a human donor with chronic lymphocytic leukemia.

By sample share, this clone is medium-sized. This sequence joins TRBV6-4 and TRBJ2-3; perhaps TRBD1 as D (5 bases). Trimming pared 3 bases from V and 2 bases from J, leaving 6 bases between. This CDR3 contains 13 residues. The V gene's germline CDR1 is MRHNA and CDR2 SNTAGT. The CDR3: CASSEGDTDTQYF. The CDR3 nucleotides read TGTGCCAGCAGTGAAGGGGACACAGATACGCAGTATTTT.

This rearrangement joins TRBV7-6 to TRBJ2-1; D is undetermined. The CDR3 runs 11 residues. V lost 3 bases and J lost 6, with 3 bases in between. Germline V gives CDR1 SGHVS, CDR2 FNYEAQ. The CDR3 DNA follows: TGTGCCAGCAGCTTGGGCAATGAGCAGTTCTTC. It translates to CASSLGNEQFF.

The J gene is TRBJ1-1, the V gene TRBV7-3; 7 nucleotides line up with TRBD1. The CDR3 is made up of 13 amino acids. V lost 2 bases and J lost 6; bases outside the gene matches: 3. Germline V gene data show CDR1 as SGHTA and CDR2 as FQGTGA. This chain's CDR3 is CASSLWTGPEAFF. The CDR3 region has the DNA TGTGCCAGCAGCTTATGGACAGGTCCTGAAGCTTTCTTT. The whole variable domain, filled in from reference TRBV7-3 and TRBJ1-1, reads GAGVSQTPSNKVTEKGKYVELRCDPISGHTALYWYRQSLGQGPEFLIYFQGTGAADDSGLPNDRFFAVRPEGSVSTLKIQRTERGDSAVYLCASSLWTGPEAFFGQGTRLTVV.

This chain joins TRBV6-5 and TRBJ2-7, with D maybe TRBD2 (6 bases). The CDR3 length is 13 residues. CDR1 is MNHEY, CDR2 SVGAGI, per germline. V lost 5 bases to trimming and J lost 5 bases, with 13 bases between them. CDR3 region: CASSTGSFHEQYF. DNA of the CDR3: TGTGCCAGCAGTACCGGGAGCTTCCACGAGCAGTACTTC.

This clone has more than one count but fewer than ten. The chain carries TRBV6-5 and TRBJ2-7; D possibly matches TRBD1 or TRBD2 (5 bases each). The germline CDR1 and CDR2 sequences are MNHEY and SVGAGI. With 2 bases removed from V and 7 bases from J, the gap between germline ends came to 15 bases. This CDR3 has 14 amino acids. CDR3 coding DNA: TGTGCCAGCAGTTACCAGGGACCGCCGGGGGAGCAGTACTTC. It yields the protein CASSYQGPPGEQYF.

The V gene is TRBV18, the J gene TRBJ1-1, with a weak D call TRBD1 (5 bases). The ends were cut back, 6 bases at V and 4 bases at J, with 15 bases in the middle. From germline, CDR1 is KGHSH and CDR2 LQKENI. There are 14 residues in the CDR3. The CDR3 reads CASSGLVGGTEAFF. The CDR3 bases are TGTGCCAGCTCTGGACTTGTGGGGGGCACTGAAGCTTTCTTT. Full variable domain (missing parts from reference TRBV18 and TRBJ1-1): NAGVMQNPRHLVRRRGQEARLRCSPMKGHSHVYWYRQLPEEGLKFMVYLQKENIIDESGMPKERFSAEFPKEGPSILRIQQVVRGDSAAYFCASSGLVGGTEAFFGQGTRLTVV.

This clone was counted between two and nine times. This sequence joins TRBV9 and TRBJ2-7; D call uncertain. The CDR3 contains 12 residues. The ends were cut back, 4 bases at V and 7 bases at J, with 12 bases in the middle. Germline CDR1 SGDLS, CDR2 YYNGEE. In DNA form, the CDR3 reads TGTGCCAGCAGCACACCCCGTGGGGAGCAGTACTTC. This sequence encodes CASSTPRGEQYF. Based on the CDR3 plus reference TRBV9 and TRBJ2-7, the full variable domain is DSGVTQTPKHLITATGQRVTLRCSPRSGDLSVYWYQQSLDQGLQFLIQYYNGEERAKGNILERFSAQQFPDLHSELNLSSLELGDSALYFCASSTPRGEQYFGPGTRLTVT.

This clone was recorded only once. The chain links TRBV27 to TRBJ2-7, with a possible D match to TRBD1 (6 bases). The germline V gene encodes CDR1 MNHEY and CDR2 SMNVEV (reference sequence). V lost 2 bases and J lost 3, with 14 bases in between. The CDR3 length is 15 residues. CDR3 amino acids: CASSLGLGANYEQYF. The CDR3 nucleotides are TGTGCCAGCAGTTTAGGTCTGGGGGCTAACTACGAGCAGTACTTC.

V usage is TRBV7-3 and J usage is TRBJ2-1; no definite D call. Trimming left V 5 bases short and J 9 bases short, with 17 bases between. CDR1 and CDR2 (germline): SGHTA, FQGTGA. The CDR3 is 14 residues long. CDR3 coding DNA: TGTGCCAGCAGCGCCCAGACTGGGCCCGGTGAGCAGTTCTTC. Its protein product is CASSAQTGPGEQFF.

This clone has just a few counts. The chain combines TRBV11-2 with TRBJ2-3; D possibly uses TRBD1 or TRBD2 (6 bases each). Germline values: CDR1 SGHAT, CDR2 FQNNGV. V was shortened by 5 bases and J by 8 bases, with 29 bases between the two germline ends. CDR3 size: 18 residues. The CDR3: CASSPSPRRDWGAPTQYF. DNA for the CDR3: TGTGCCAGCAGCCCCTCTCCCCGGCGGGACTGGGGGGCGCCTACGCAGTATTTT.

The V call is TRBV10-3, the J call TRBJ2-5; D tentatively fits TRBD1 or TRBD2 (5 bases each). CDR3 length: 12 amino acids. Trimming removed 10 bases at V and 1 base at J, with 10 bases between. Germline V gives CDR1 ENHRY, CDR2 SYGVKD. CDR3 coding DNA: TGTGCCACCCGGGACCGCCAAGAGACCCAGTACTTC. Its protein product is CATRDRQETQYF.

The V call is TRBV13, the J call TRBJ1-5; tentative D call: TRBD1 (5 bases). Deletions cut 2 bases from V and 0 bases from J, with 14 bases between. CDR3 length: 17 residues. Germline values: CDR1 PRHDT, CDR2 FYEKMQ (reference sequence). The DNA of the CDR3 is TGTGCCAGCAGCTTAAGCGGCAGGGACTATAGCAATCAGCCCCAGCATTTT. Residues: CASSLSGRDYSNQPQHF.

The rearrangement joins TRBV5-6 to TRBJ2-1; the D gene is possibly TRBD2 (6 bases). CDR1 and CDR2 (germline): SGHDT, YYEEEE. The CDR3 contains 12 residues. The V gene lost 4 bases and the J gene lost 12 bases, with 14 bases spanning the gap. For the CDR3, the DNA is TGTGCCAGCAGCCGGGAAATGGGGGGGCAGTTCTTC. Translating it yields CASSREMGGQFF.

The V call is TRBV28, the J call TRBJ1-5, with D tentatively TRBD1 (5 bases). CDR1 is MDHEN, CDR2 SYDVKM, per germline. With 5 bases removed from V and 2 bases from J, the gap between germline ends came to 10 bases. The CDR3 totals 14 residues. In nucleotides, the CDR3 is TGTGCCAGCAGTCCGGGGGGACGCAATCAGCCCCAGCATTTT. Protein product: CASSPGGRNQPQHF.